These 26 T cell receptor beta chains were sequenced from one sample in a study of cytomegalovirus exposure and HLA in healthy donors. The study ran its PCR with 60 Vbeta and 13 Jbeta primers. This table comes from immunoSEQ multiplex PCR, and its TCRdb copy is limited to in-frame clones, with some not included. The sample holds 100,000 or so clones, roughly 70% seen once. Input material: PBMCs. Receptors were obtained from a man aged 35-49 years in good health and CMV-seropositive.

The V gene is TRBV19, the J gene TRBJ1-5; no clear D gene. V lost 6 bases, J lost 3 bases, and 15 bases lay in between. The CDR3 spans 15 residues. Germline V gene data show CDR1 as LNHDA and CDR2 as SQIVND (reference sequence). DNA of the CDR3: TGTGCCAGTAGCCTGGGCAGCCGATCCAATCAGCCCCAGCATTTT. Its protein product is CASSLGSRSNQPQHF.

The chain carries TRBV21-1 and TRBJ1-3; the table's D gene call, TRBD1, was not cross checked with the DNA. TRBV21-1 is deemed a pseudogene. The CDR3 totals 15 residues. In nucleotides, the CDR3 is TGTGCCAGCAGCGGCCAGACAGGGTTCGGAAACACCATATATTTT. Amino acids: CASSGQTGFGNTIYF.

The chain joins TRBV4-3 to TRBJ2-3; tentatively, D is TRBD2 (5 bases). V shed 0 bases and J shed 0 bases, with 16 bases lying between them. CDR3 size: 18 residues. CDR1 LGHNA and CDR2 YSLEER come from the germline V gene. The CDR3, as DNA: TGCGCCAGCAGCCAAGATTTGGCACACGACTATAGCACAGATACGCAGTATTTT. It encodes CASSQDLAHDYSTDTQYF.

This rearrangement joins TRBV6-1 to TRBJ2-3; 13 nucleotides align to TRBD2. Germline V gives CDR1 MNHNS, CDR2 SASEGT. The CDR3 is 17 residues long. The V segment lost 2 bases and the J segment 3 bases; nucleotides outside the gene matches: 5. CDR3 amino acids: CASSETSGRARTDTQYF. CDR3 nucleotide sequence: TGTGCCAGCAGTGAAACTAGCGGGAGGGCTCGGACAGATACGCAGTATTTT.

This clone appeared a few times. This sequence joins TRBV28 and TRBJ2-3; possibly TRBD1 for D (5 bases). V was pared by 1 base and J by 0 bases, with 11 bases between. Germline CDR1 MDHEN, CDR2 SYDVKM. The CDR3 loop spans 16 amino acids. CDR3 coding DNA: TGTGCCAGCAGTTTATTAGGTCAGGGAAGCACAGATACGCAGTATTTT. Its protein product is CASSLLGQGSTDTQYF.

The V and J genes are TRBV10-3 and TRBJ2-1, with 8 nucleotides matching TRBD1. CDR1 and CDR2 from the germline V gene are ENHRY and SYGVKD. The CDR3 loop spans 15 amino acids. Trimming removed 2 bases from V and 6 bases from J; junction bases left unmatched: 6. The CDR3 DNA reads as TGTGCCATCAGTGAGACCCTAACAGGGGGCAATGAGCAGTTCTTC. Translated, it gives CAISETLTGGNEQFF.

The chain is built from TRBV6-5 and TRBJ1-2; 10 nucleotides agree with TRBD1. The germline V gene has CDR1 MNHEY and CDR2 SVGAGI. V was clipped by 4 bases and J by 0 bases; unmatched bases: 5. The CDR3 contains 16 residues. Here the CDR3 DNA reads TGTGCCAGCAGTTCTGGGACAGGGGACGCTAACTATGGCTACACCTTC. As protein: CASSSGTGDANYGYTF.

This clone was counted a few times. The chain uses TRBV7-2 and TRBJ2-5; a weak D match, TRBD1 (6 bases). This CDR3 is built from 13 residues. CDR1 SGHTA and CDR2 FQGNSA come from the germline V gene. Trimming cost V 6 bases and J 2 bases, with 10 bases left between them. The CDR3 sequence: CASRPGQQETQYF. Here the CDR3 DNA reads TGTGCCAGCAGACCTGGACAGCAAGAGACCCAGTACTTC.

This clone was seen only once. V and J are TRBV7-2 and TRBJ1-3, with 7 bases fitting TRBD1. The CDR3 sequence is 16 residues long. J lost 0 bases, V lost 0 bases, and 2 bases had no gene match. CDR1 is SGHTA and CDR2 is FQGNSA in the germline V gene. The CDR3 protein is CASSLAPGGSGNTIYF. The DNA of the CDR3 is TGTGCCAGCAGCTTAGCCCCAGGGGGCTCTGGAAACACCATATATTTT.

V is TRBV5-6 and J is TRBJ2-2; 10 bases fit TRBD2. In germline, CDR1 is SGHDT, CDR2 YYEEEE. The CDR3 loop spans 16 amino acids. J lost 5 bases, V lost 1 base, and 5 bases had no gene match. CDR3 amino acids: CASSLSASGSTGELFF. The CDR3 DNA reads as TGTGCCAGCAGCTTGTCAGCTAGCGGGAGTACCGGGGAGCTGTTTTTT.

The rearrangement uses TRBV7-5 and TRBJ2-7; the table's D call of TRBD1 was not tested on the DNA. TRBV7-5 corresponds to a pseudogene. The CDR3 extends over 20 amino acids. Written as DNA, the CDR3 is TGTGTCAGAAGTCTCGGATCGGGCAGGGGAATACTACAACTGTCCTACGAGCAGTACGTC. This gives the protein CVRSLGSGRGILQLSYEQYV.

The DNA for the CDR3 is TGCGCCAGCAGCTTGTTGCCGGACAGGGTGACCGGGGAGCTGTTTTTT. This encodes CASSLLPDRVTGELFF. The J gene is TRBJ2-2, the V gene TRBV5-1, with 8 bases that match TRBD1. This CDR3 is 16 amino acids long. Trimming at V came to 1 base and at J to 5 bases, leaving 7 bases not matched to a gene. CDR1 SGHRS and CDR2 YFSETQ come from the germline V gene.

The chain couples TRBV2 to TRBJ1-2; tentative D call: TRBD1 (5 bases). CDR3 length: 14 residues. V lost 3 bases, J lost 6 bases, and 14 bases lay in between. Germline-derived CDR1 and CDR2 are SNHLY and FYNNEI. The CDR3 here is CASSEGQGLDGYTF. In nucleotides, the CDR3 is TGTGCCAGCAGTGAGGGGCAGGGATTGGATGGCTACACCTTC. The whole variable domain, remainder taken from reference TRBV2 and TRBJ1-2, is EPEVTQTPSHQVTQMGQEVILRCVPISNHLYFYWYRQILGQKVEFLVSFYNNEISEKSEIFDDQFSVERPDGSNFTLKIRSTKLEDSAMYFCASSEGQGLDGYTFGSGTRLTVV.

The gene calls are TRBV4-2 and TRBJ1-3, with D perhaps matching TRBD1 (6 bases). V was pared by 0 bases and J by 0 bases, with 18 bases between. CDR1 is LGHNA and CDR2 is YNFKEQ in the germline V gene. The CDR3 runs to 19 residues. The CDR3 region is CASSQDFHPGHSSGNTIYF. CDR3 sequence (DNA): TGTGCCAGCAGCCAAGATTTTCATCCGGGACACAGCTCTGGAAACACCATATATTTT.

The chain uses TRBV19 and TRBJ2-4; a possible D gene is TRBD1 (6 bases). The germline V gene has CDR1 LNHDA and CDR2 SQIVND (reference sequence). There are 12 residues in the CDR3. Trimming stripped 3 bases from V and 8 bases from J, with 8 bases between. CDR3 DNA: TGTGCCAGTAGTATGGGGGCCTACATTCAGTACTTC. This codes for CASSMGAYIQYF.

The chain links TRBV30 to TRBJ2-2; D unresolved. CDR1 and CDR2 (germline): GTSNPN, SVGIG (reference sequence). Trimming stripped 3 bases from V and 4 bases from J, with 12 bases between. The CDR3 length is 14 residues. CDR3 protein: CAWSPPGRTGELFF. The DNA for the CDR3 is TGTGCCTGGAGCCCCCCAGGCCGCACCGGGGAGCTGTTTTTT.

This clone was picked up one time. The CDR3 nucleotides are TGTGCCAGCAGACCGGGGACTAGCGGTCCAAGCACCGGGGAGCTGTTTTTT. Translated: CASRPGTSGPSTGELFF. The V gene is TRBV14, the J gene TRBJ2-2; 11 bases fit TRBD2. V lost 6 bases, J lost 4 bases, and 10 bases stayed unmatched. Germline loops: CDR1 SGHDN, CDR2 FVKESK. The CDR3 runs to 17 residues.

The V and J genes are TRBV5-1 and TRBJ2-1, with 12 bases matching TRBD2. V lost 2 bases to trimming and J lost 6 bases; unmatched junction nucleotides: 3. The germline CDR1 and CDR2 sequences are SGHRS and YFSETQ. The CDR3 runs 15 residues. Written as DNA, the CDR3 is TGCGCCAGCAGCTTCGGACTAGCGGGGCTCAATGAGCAGTTCTTC. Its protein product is CASSFGLAGLNEQFF.

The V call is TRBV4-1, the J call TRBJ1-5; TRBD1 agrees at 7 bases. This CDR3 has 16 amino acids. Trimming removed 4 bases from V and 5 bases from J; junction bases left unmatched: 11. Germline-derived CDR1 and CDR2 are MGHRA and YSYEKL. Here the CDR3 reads CASSPHTGVRDQPQHF. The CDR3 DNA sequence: TGCGCCAGCAGCCCACACACAGGGGTCAGGGATCAGCCCCAGCATTTT.

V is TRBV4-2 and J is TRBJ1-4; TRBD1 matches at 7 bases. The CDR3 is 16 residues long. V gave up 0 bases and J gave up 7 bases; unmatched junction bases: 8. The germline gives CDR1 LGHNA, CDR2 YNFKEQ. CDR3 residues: CASSQDGSTGSEKLFF. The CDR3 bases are TGTGCCAGCAGCCAAGATGGGTCGACAGGGAGTGAAAAACTGTTTTTT.

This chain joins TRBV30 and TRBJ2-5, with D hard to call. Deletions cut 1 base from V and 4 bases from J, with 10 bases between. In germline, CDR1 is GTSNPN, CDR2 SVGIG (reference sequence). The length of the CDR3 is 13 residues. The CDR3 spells CAWSGARLETQYF. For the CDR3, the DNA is TGTGCCTGGAGTGGGGCCAGGTTAGAGACCCAGTACTTC.

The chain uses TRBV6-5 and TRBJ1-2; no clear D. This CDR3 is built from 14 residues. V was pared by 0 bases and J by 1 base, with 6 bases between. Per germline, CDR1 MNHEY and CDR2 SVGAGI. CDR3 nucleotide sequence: TGTGCCAGCAGTTACTCGGCTCGTAACTATGGCTACACCTTC. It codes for CASSYSARNYGYTF.

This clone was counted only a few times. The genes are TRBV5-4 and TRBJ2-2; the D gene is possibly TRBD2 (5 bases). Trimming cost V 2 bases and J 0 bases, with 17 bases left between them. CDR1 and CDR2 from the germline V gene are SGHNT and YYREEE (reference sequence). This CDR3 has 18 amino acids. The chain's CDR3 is CASSFRRIRTSNTGELFF. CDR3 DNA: TGTGCCAGCAGCTTTAGACGGATTCGGACTTCGAACACCGGGGAGCTGTTTTTT.

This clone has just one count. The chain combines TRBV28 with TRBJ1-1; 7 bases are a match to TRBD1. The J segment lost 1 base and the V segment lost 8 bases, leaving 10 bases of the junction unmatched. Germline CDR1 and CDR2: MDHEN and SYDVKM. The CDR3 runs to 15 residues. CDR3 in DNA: TGTGCCAGCTCGACAGGGATTCATACGAACACTGAAGCTTTCTTT. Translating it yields CASSTGIHTNTEAFF.

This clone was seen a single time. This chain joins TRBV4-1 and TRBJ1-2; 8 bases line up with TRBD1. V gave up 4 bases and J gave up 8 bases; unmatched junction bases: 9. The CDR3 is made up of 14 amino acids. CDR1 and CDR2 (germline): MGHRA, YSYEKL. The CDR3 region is CASSPIGQGNGYTF. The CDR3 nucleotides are TGCGCCAGCAGCCCCATCGGACAGGGCAACGGCTACACCTTC.

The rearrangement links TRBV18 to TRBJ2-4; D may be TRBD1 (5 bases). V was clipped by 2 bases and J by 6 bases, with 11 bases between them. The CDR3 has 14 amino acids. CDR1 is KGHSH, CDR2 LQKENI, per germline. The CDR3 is CASSPGAPGNIQYF. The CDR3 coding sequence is TGTGCCAGCTCACCAGGGGCCCCCGGAAACATTCAGTACTTC.